This TCR beta chain stems from a study of blood T cell repertoires in COVID-19. Trimming stripped 3 bases from V and 7 bases from J, with 10 bases between. This CDR3 has 14 residues. Germline CDR1 is SGHTA and CDR2 is FQGTGA. Sequenced by immunoSEQ multiplex PCR; TCRdb stores in-frame clones only, minus some. The sample contains some 220,000 clones, approximately 84% of which appear only once. V and J are TRBV7-3 and TRBJ1-6; no definite D call. This receptor was taken from a man aged 45-60 years with acute or convalescent COVID-19. Sequencing used peripheral blood. CDR3: CASSLRGINSPLHF. The CDR3 DNA is TGTGCCAGCAGCTTGAGAGGGATCAATTCACCCCTCCACTTT.